The source of this T cell receptor (beta chain) is a study of blood T cell repertoires in COVID-19 (dated by TCRdb to 2020 to 2021). Concerning the study at large: Samples covering the acute and convalescent phases of COVID-19 were provided by collaborators in the United States, Italy and Spain. The material from the prospective study consisted of cDNA or gDNA derived from T cells, B-cell-depleted T cells, or PBMCs. The dataset comprised deeply sampled blood TCRbeta repertoires from subjects exposed to, actively infected with, or recovered from COVID-19. A freely available public database, intended as a resource for researchers studying the immune response to SARS-CoV-2, is where the repertoires were released. The samples were drawn from the first 160 participants of the ongoing ImmuneRACE study and from roughly 1,300 subjects provided by 6 global collaborators. Nearly every sample came with metadata listing a de-identified subject ID, COVID-19 status, age in years and sex. Where available, HLA class I and class II types were obtained from metadata supplied by the sample provider rather than from assay-based typing. Overall results and qualifications from the work: Clinical and demographic metadata were provided uncurated, with the amount varying by source and participant.

TCRbeta CDR3 regions were amplified from genomic DNA by means of the immunoSEQ Assay, a bias-controlled multiplex PCR. Under the source paper's analysis protocol: Nucleated cell counts per sample were estimated from amplification of reference gene primers within the assay. To quantify the absolute abundance of each unique TCRbeta CDR3 rearrangement, sequence reads were collapsed and filtered. Productive Simpson clonality was computed per sample as the square root of Simpson's diversity index over productive rearrangements. Not all clones reach the TCRdb copy of this immuneACCESS table, which keeps in-frame sequences only. Checked studies attribute under half of the gap to unresolved V genes and leave the rest unexplained. V and J calls and clone size are given by that table; D and trimming were obtained from the DNA. The sample includes 50,000 to 70,000 clones, with around 82% observed a single time. Around 10% of the sample comes from the top ten.

Comments on this clone: It has no known antigen specificity. The sample holds no much larger clone one base away, and base qualities are not on file.

In Seattle, one collaborating source enrolled patients while the infection was active and tracked those patients longitudinally over the course of disease. Collaborating institutions collected whole blood in K2EDTA tubes following their own protocols. For TCRbeta analysis, collaborators shipped samples as frozen whole blood, isolated PBMCs, or DNA extracted from either of those sample types. Looking up the germline V gene (reference sequence) yields CDR1 SGHKS and CDR2 YYEKEE. V gives up 3 bases and J gives up 6 bases, and the segment between their germline ends measures 16 bases. The CDR3 numbers 15 residues from cysteine through phenylalanine. Kept here is only the CDR3 DNA, which spans 45 bases and is read in frame from base 1.

The sequencing sample was made of peripheral blood. The receptor was derived from an older man with COVID-19, enrolled during active disease. The rearrangement joined TRBV5-5 to TRBJ1-3, with a weak D call of TRBD1 (5 bases match). The CDR3 region: CASSWRPGAANTIYF. In nucleotide form, the sequence is TGTGCCAGCAGCTGGCGGCCTGGGGCAGCAAACACCATATATTTT.